This TCR beta chain was obtained from a study of T-cell reconstitution after alpha-beta-depleted transplantation in children. A word on this clonotype: Its matching antigen is unknown.

Construction of the TCRbeta library involved unique molecular identifiers. One entry per CDR3 protein, called by TCRdb with MiXCR from the PCR reads. The sample shows almost 600,000 distinct CDR3 sequences, 25% to 30% of them seen only once. Points from the study as a whole: By one year post-transplant, T-cell counts and diversity largely arose from T cells that were newly produced. Several hundred expanded graft clones reportedly gave rise to the alpha-beta T cells present about two months after transplant.

V shed 0 bases, J shed 5 bases, and the junction held 7 bases outside the gene matches. The CDR3 has 16 residues. The germline gives CDR1 SGHDT, CDR2 YYEEEE. The chain is built from TRBV5-6 and TRBJ2-5; TRBD1 agrees at 10 bases. Sample: PBMCs, taken before TCRalphabeta/CD19-depleted stem cell transplant. The source is a boy younger than two with Wiskott-Aldrich syndrome, due to receive a stem cell transplant. The CDR3 loop reads CASSLAPGQGRETQYF. The CDR3, as DNA: TGTGCCAGCAGCTTGGCGCCGGGACAGGGGAGGGAGACCCAGTACTTC.